Included here is one T cell receptor (beta chain) sequence, with context. CDR3 length: 15 amino acids. Germline V gene sequence: CDR1 MGHRA, CDR2 YSYEKL. Trimming left V 1 base short and J 1 base short, with 9 bases between. The data stem from a study of control samples from healthy donors and cancer patients. Profiling relied on immunoSEQ multiplex PCR, and the TCRdb table lists in-frame clones only, not all of them. In total, the table holds 150,000 to 200,000 clones. This receptor was obtained from a woman aged 25 to 45 in good health. Sequencing used blood. The chain carries TRBV4-1 and TRBJ2-3; D gene unclear. In DNA form, the CDR3 reads TGCGCCAGCAGCCAAGGCGCGTATCGCACAGATACGCAGTATTTT. As protein: CASSQGAYRTDTQYF.